These T cell receptor beta chains were read from a single sample in a study of T cells after posttransplantation cyclophosphamide. This table comes from immunoSEQ multiplex PCR, and its TCRdb copy is limited to in-frame clones, with some not included. The sample records tens of thousands of clones, around 73% being singletons. Sequencing used memory CD4+ T cells sorted from PBMCs. Source of these receptors: an older woman in good health, CMV-negative, and a related stem cell transplant donor. CDR3s include the opening cysteine and the closing phenylalanine or tryptophan. D genes are given only for firm matches. Some rows mark clone size as missing; the rest say once, few, many or name a class of expanded clone.

D gene,V gene,CDR3 length,clone size,J gene,CDR3 protein,CDR3 DNA
-,TRBV18,11,once,TRBJ1-1,CASSSSAETFF,TGTGCCAGCTCATCCAGCGCGGAGACTTTCTTT
TRBD1,TRBV28,14,-,TRBJ2-1,CASSFADRNNEQFF,TGTGCCAGCAGTTTTGCGGACAGGAACAATGAGCAGTTCTTC
TRBD2,TRBV7-3,16,-,TRBJ2-2,CASSRQPSGRTGELFF,TGTGCCAGCAGCCGACAACCGAGCGGGAGGACCGGGGAGCTGTTTTTT
-,TRBV2,15,-,TRBJ2-2,CASSPTGGYTGELFF,TGTGCCAGCAGCCCGACTGGGGGGTACACCGGGGAGCTGTTTTTT
TRBD2,TRBV30,17,-,TRBJ2-7,CAWILTGLAGGPGEQYF,TGTGCCTGGATCCTCACGGGACTAGCGGGAGGGCCGGGCGAGCAGTACTTC
TRBD1,TRBV5-1,15,-,TRBJ1-4,CASSQTTGVGEKLFF,TGCGCCAGCAGCCAGACGACAGGGGTAGGGGAAAAACTGTTTTTT
TRBD1,TRBV18,13,-,TRBJ2-7,CASSRGQYYEQYF,TGTGCCAGCTCAAGGGGACAGTACTACGAGCAGTACTTC
-,TRBV28,9,-,TRBJ1-5,CAVSWPQHF,TGTGCCGTCTCGTGGCCCCAGCATTTT
-,TRBV10-3,14,-,TRBJ1-1,CAISVDGVSTEAFF,TGTGCCATCAGCGTCGACGGGGTGAGCACTGAAGCTTTCTTT
TRBD2,TRBV19,14,-,TRBJ2-7,CASSIDSGSSVQYF,TGTGCCAGTAGTATCGATAGCGGGAGTTCTGTGCAGTACTTC
-,TRBV28,15,-,TRBJ1-2,CASRGIGGAIYGYTF,TGTGCCAGCAGGGGGATCGGTGGGGCTATCTATGGCTACACCTTC
-,TRBV19,11,-,TRBJ2-5,CASQDRETQYF,TGTGCCAGTCAGGATCGGGAGACCCAGTACTTC
-,TRBV2,12,-,TRBJ2-5,CASQGSGETQYF,TGTGCCAGCCAGGGGTCGGGAGAGACCCAGTACTTC
TRBD1,TRBV5-1,16,few,TRBJ1-4,CASSARDRATNEKLFF,TGCGCCAGCAGCGCCAGGGACAGAGCAACTAATGAAAAACTGTTTTTT
-,TRBV9,16,-,TRBJ1-3,CASSAQLQGAGNTIYF,TGTGCCAGCAGCGCGCAACTACAGGGAGCTGGAAACACCATATATTTT
-,TRBV6-6,15,-,TRBJ1-5,CASSRKGDGNQPQHF,TGTGCCAGCAGTCGAAAGGGGGATGGCAATCAGCCCCAGCATTTT
-,TRBV28,10,-,TRBJ2-7,CASRGGEQYF,TGTGCCAGCAGGGGGGGTGAGCAGTACTTC
-,TRBV19,14,few,TRBJ1-5,CASSQWEGNQPQHF,TGTGCCAGTAGCCAGTGGGAGGGCAATCAGCCCCAGCATTTT
-,TRBV30,15,once,TRBJ1-1,CAWRRAGAGKTEAFF,TGTGCCTGGAGGCGGGCAGGGGCTGGGAAGACTGAAGCTTTCTTT
-,TRBV6-5,14,-,TRBJ1-3,CASATGLSGNTIYF,TGTGCCAGCGCGACAGGCCTCTCTGGAAACACCATATATTTT
TRBD2,TRBV9,14,-,TRBJ2-3,CASSSPGGRDTQYF,TGTGCCAGCAGCTCTCCCGGGGGGAGGGATACGCAGTATTTT
TRBD2,TRBV7-6,17,-,TRBJ2-1,CASSYWTSGGPGNEQFF,TGTGCCAGCAGCTATTGGACTAGCGGGGGCCCCGGGAATGAGCAGTTCTTC
-,TRBV6-5,14,-,TRBJ1-1,CASSYFARGTEAFF,TGTGCCAGCAGTTACTTCGCCCGGGGCACTGAAGCTTTCTTT
-,TRBV6-5,12,-,TRBJ1-2,CASSYAGYGYTF,TGTGCCAGCAGTTACGCGGGATATGGCTACACCTTC
TRBD1,TRBV2,15,-,TRBJ2-7,CASSETGQGDNEQYF,TGTGCCAGCAGTGAAACCGGACAGGGGGATAACGAGCAGTACTTC
TRBD1,TRBV5-8,15,-,TRBJ1-5,CASSLLGTGNQPQHF,TGTGCCAGCAGCCTCCTCGGGACAGGGAATCAGCCCCAGCATTTT
TRBD2,TRBV9,15,-,TRBJ2-1,CASSVGPSGSNEQFF,TGTGCCAGCAGCGTAGGGCCTAGCGGGAGTAATGAGCAGTTCTTC
TRBD2,TRBV18,17,-,TRBJ2-2,CASSPGLAGANTGELFF,TGTGCCAGCTCACCTGGGCTAGCGGGGGCGAACACCGGGGAGCTGTTTTTT
-,TRBV5-6,15,-,TRBJ1-5,CASSPRRVPGQPQHF,TGTGCCAGCAGCCCTCGGAGGGTACCAGGGCAGCCCCAGCATTTT
TRBD1,TRBV27,15,once,TRBJ1-5,CASKTGGAGNQPQHF,TGTGCCAGCAAAACAGGGGGCGCGGGCAATCAGCCCCAGCATTTT
-,TRBV19,15,-,TRBJ2-7,CASSSGAFSSYEQYF,TGTGCCAGTAGTTCTGGGGCCTTCAGCTCCTACGAGCAGTACTTC
TRBD1,TRBV9,14,-,TRBJ2-5,CASSPTGVGETQYF,TGTGCCAGCAGCCCTACAGGGGTAGGAGAGACCCAGTACTTC
TRBD1,TRBV11-2,13,few,TRBJ2-7,CASSQDRVHEQYF,TGTGCCAGCAGCCAAGACAGGGTGCACGAGCAGTACTTC
-,TRBV30,12,-,TRBJ1-2,CAWSVQRIGYTF,TGTGCCTGGAGTGTACAGCGGATTGGCTACACCTTC